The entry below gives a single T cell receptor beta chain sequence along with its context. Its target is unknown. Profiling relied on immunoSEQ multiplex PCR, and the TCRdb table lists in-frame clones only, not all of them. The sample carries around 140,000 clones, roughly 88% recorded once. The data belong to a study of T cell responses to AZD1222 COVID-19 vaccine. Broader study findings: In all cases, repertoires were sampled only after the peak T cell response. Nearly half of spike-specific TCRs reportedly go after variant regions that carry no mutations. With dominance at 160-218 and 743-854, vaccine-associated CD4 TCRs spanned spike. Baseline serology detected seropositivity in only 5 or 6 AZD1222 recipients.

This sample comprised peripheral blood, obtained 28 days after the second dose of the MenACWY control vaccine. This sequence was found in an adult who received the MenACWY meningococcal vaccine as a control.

As DNA, the CDR3 is TGCAGCGTTCTTGCTTCTGGGGCCTATGGCTACACCTTC. Translating it yields CSVLASGAYGYTF. The chain is built from TRBV29-1 and TRBJ1-2, with D tentatively TRBD1 (5 bases). There are 13 residues in the CDR3. Trimming removed 5 bases at V and 4 bases at J, with 14 bases between. Germline V gene data show CDR1 as SQVTM and CDR2 as ANQGSEA.